Below, 15 T cell receptor beta chains from the same sample are listed, as sequenced in a study of identical twins listed by TCRdb under 2016. The library was prepared using 5' RACE. Instrument on record: Illumina HiSeq 2000. TCRdb reprocessing: public reads trimmed at Q25 with fastp, clones called with MiXCR, in-frame beta chains kept. A single entry per CDR3 protein holds the most common genes and DNA from its merged rows. The sample table holds 450,000 to 600,000 distinct CDR3 sequences, of which about a fifth were seen once. The ten most abundant clones make up approximately 0.49% of the sample. The same specimen was also included in a second study, on yellow fever vaccine responses in identical twins.

Material for sequencing was CD4+ T cells sorted from blood. The receptor set was obtained from a woman between 18 and 29 years old in good health.

The genes are TRBV15 and TRBJ1-5; D is uncertain. Germline CDR1 and CDR2: LNHNV and YYDKDF (reference sequence). V shed 0 bases and J shed 6 bases, with 12 bases lying between them. The CDR3 has 15 amino acids. The CDR3 protein is CATSRDPLSGQPQHF. The CDR3 DNA reads TGTGCCACCAGCAGAGATCCCTTATCGGGTCAGCCCCAGCATTTT.

The chain carries TRBV7-7 and TRBJ2-3; D may be TRBD1 or TRBD2 (5 bases each). V was pared by 5 bases and J by 1 base, with 16 bases between. This CDR3 has 16 amino acids. Germline-derived CDR1 and CDR2 are SSHAT and FNYEAQ (reference sequence). CDR3 amino acids: CASSRGPDLRTDTQYF. The CDR3 DNA reads as TGTGCCAGCAGCCGGGGACCCGACTTACGCACAGATACGCAGTATTTT. Complete variable domain (other parts from reference TRBV7-7 and TRBJ2-3): GAGVSQSPRYKVTKRGQDVTLRCDPISSHATLYWYQQALGQGPEFLTYFNYEAQPDKSGLPSDRFSAERPEGSISTLTIQRTEQRDSAMYRCASSRGPDLRTDTQYFGPGTRLTVL.

This chain joins TRBV15 and TRBJ2-5, with TRBD2 identical over 7 bases. The CDR3 contains 16 residues. The V and J ends lost 0 bases and 5 bases, in that order; junction bases with no gene match: 9. Germline V gene data show CDR1 as LNHNV and CDR2 as YYDKDF (reference sequence). The chain's CDR3 is CATSRDYEGGPETQYF. The DNA for the CDR3 is TGTGCCACCAGCAGAGATTATGAGGGAGGGCCTGAGACCCAGTACTTC.

In its sample, this clonotype was seen many times. The chain joins TRBV20-1 to TRBJ2-3, with TRBD2 identical over 12 bases. With 6 bases clipped from V and 0 bases from J, the junction kept 1 base outside the gene matches. This CDR3 is built from 14 residues. Germline V gene data show CDR1 as DFQATT and CDR2 as SNEGSKA (reference sequence). CDR3 nucleotides: TGCAGTGCCGGGACTAGCGGGAGCACAGATACGCAGTATTTT. Protein: CSAGTSGSTDTQYF.

This chain uses TRBV18 with TRBJ1-4; D is undetermined. The length of the CDR3 is 14 residues. V was pared by 7 bases and J by 2 bases, with 11 bases between. CDR1 is KGHSH, CDR2 LQKENI, per germline. The CDR3 bases are TGTGCCAGCTACACCGGAGGTACTAATGAAAAACTGTTTTTT. Translation gives CASYTGGTNEKLFF.

In its sample, this clonotype was seen a few times. V is TRBV5-1 and J is TRBJ2-1, with 9 bases identical to TRBD2. V shed 4 bases and J 5 bases; nucleotides not matched to a gene: 10. This CDR3 is 16 amino acids long. Germline loops: CDR1 SGHRS, CDR2 YFSETQ. This CDR3 reads CASSPRGSGGNNEQFF. CDR3 bases: TGCGCCAGCAGCCCGAGGGGTAGCGGGGGTAACAATGAGCAGTTCTTC.

This rearrangement joins TRBV7-9 to TRBJ2-7; 11 bases agree with TRBD2. Germline V gene lookup returns CDR1 SEHNR and CDR2 FQNEAQ (reference sequence). The CDR3 covers 16 residues. V shed 6 bases and J 2 bases; nucleotides not matched to a gene: 9. The CDR3 is CASRTSTSGETYEQYF. As DNA, the CDR3 is TGTGCCAGCAGGACCTCGACTAGCGGGGAAACCTACGAGCAGTACTTC.

This clonotype was recorded a few times. Here the CDR3 DNA reads TGTGCCAGCAGTCTACCGGTGGGGGGGAACACTGAAGCTTTCTTT. Amino acids: CASSLPVGGNTEAFF. The chain combines TRBV12-3 or TRBV12-4 with TRBJ1-1; weak D call: TRBD1 (5 bases). Trimming left V 5 bases short and J 1 base short, with 14 bases between. This CDR3 has 15 residues.

This clonotype has only one observation. This chain connects TRBV5-1 to TRBJ2-4; tentative D call: TRBD2 (6 bases). Per germline, CDR1 SGHRS and CDR2 YFSETQ. CDR3 length equals 14 residues. Trimming stripped 4 bases from V and 15 bases from J, with 23 bases between. This CDR3 reads CASSPTEGIGSGYF. The CDR3 nucleotides read TGCGCCAGCAGCCCGACGGAGGGGATAGGGAGTGGGTACTTC.

This clonotype occurred many times. The rearrangement links TRBV5-1 to TRBJ2-1; maybe TRBD1 (5 bases). Looked up from germline, CDR1 is SGHRS and CDR2 is YFSETQ. The V and J ends lost 9 bases and 0 bases respectively, with 13 bases between them. The CDR3 is made up of 14 amino acids. CDR3 sequence: CATRDSSSYNEQFF. The CDR3 bases are TGCGCCACCAGAGACAGTAGCTCCTACAATGAGCAGTTCTTC.

The chain joins TRBV14 to TRBJ2-2; 10 bases are shared with TRBD2. The CDR3 loop spans 16 amino acids. Trimming cost V 4 bases and J 1 base; bases outside gene matches: 3. CDR1 and CDR2 (germline): SGHDN, FVKESK. CDR3 sequence (DNA): TGTGCCAGCAGCCGGTGGACTAGCGGGAACACCGGGGAGCTGTTTTTT. Protein: CASSRWTSGNTGELFF.

The chain carries TRBV15 and TRBJ2-1; D is uncertain. CDR1 is LNHNV, CDR2 YYDKDF, per germline (reference sequence). Trimming took 0 bases from V and 8 from J, leaving 8 bases between them. The CDR3 is 13 residues long. Here the CDR3 DNA reads TGTGCCACCAGCAGAGAGCTAGGGTATGAGCAGTTCTTC. It codes for CATSRELGYEQFF.

The V gene is TRBV12-3 or TRBV12-4, the J gene TRBJ2-1; 8 bases match TRBD2. Losses at the gene ends were 4 bases for V and 3 bases for J; bases not matched to a gene: 5. The CDR3 covers 15 residues. In nucleotides, the CDR3 is TGTGCCAGCAGTTATGGGACTAGGAACTACAATGAGCAGTTCTTC. Its protein is CASSYGTRNYNEQFF.

This clonotype has at least ten counts. This chain uses TRBV11-2 with TRBJ2-1; 8 bases fit TRBD2. The CDR3 has 15 residues. The V and J ends lost 7 bases and 2 bases, in that order; junction bases with no gene match: 7. CDR1 and CDR2 from the germline V gene are SGHAT and FQNNGV. The CDR3 DNA sequence: TGTGCCAGCATCCTCGGGGGGGGAACCTACAATGAGCAGTTCTTC. Encoded protein: CASILGGGTYNEQFF.

This clonotype was seen more than once but under ten times. Here the CDR3 reads CASSSRRGYQETQYF. DNA for the CDR3: TGTGCCAGCAGTTCCCGGCGGGGGTACCAAGAGACCCAGTACTTC. This chain connects TRBV12-3 or TRBV12-4 to TRBJ2-5, with 7 bases matching TRBD2. Trimming at V came to 4 bases and at J to 0 bases, leaving 5 bases not matched to a gene. The CDR3 is 15 residues long.